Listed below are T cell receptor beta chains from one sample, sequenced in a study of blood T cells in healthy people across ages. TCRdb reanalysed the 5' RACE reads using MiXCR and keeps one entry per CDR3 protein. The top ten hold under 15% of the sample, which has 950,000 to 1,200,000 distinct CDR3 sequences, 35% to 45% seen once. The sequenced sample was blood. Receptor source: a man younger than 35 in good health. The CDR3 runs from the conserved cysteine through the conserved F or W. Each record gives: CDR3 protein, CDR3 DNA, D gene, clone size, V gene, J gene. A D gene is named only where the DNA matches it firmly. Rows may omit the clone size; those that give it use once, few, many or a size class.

CSARYSSGAEDTQYF	TGCAGTGCTAGATACTCTAGCGGGGCGGAGGATACGCAGTATTTT	TRBD2	.	TRBV20-1	TRBJ2-3
CSVDGDRLYNEQFF	TGCAGCGTTGATGGGGACAGACTGTACAATGAGCAGTTCTTC	TRBD1	.	TRBV29-1	TRBJ2-1
CASSVDPGWADTQYF	TGTGCCAGCAGCGTAGATCCGGGGTGGGCAGATACGCAGTATTTT	.	few	TRBV9	TRBJ2-3
CASSRRGLYEQYF	TGTGCCAGCAGTCGCAGGGGGCTGTACGAGCAGTACTTC	TRBD1	.	TRBV6-5	TRBJ2-7
CSGGDTEAFF	TGCAGCGGGGGGGACACTGAAGCTTTCTTT	.	many	TRBV29-1	TRBJ1-1
CSAVRQGNTEAFF	TGTAGTGCTGTAAGACAGGGGAACACTGAAGCTTTCTTT	TRBD1	few	TRBV20-1	TRBJ1-1
CAIKGSGETQYF	TGTGCCATCAAAGGGAGTGGGGAGACCCAGTACTTC	.	.	TRBV10-3	TRBJ2-5
CSALTGDEGYTF	TGCAGTGCTTTAACAGGGGATGAGGGCTACACCTTC	TRBD1	.	TRBV20-1	TRBJ1-2
CASSQPLEGARTEAFF	TGCGCCAGCAGCCAACCTTTGGAGGGGGCGCGGACTGAAGCTTTCTTT	TRBD1	.	TRBV4-1	TRBJ1-1
CSAPGLSTYEQYF	TGCAGTGCCCCGGGACTCTCGACCTACGAGCAGTACTTC	.	.	TRBV20-1	TRBJ2-7
CASSDGELGNQPQHF	TGTGCCAGCAGTGACGGGGAGTTGGGCAATCAGCCCCAGCATTTT	.	.	TRBV2	TRBJ1-5
CASRGQSRGELFF	TGTGCCAGCAGGGGACAAAGCCGCGGGGAGCTGTTTTTT	.	few	TRBV2	TRBJ2-2
CASRIGQGAGYTF	TGTGCCAGCAGGATTGGACAGGGAGCTGGCTACACCTTC	TRBD1	.	TRBV6-5	TRBJ1-2
CATSDSDRNYNEQYF	TGTGCCACCAGTGATTCGGACAGAAATTACAATGAGCAGTACTTC	.	few	TRBV24-1	TRBJ2-5
CASSVDLGQTGEKLFF	TGCGCCAGCAGCGTCGACCTGGGACAGACGGGTGAAAAACTGTTTTTT	TRBD1	.	TRBV5-1	TRBJ1-4
CASSPLRDRRENEQYF	TGCGCCAGCAGTCCCCTCCGGGACAGGAGGGAGAATGAGCAGTACTTC	TRBD1	.	TRBV5-1	TRBJ2-7
CASSPKGLDTQYF	TGTGCCAGCAGCCCCAAGGGCCTAGACACGCAGTATTTT	.	.	TRBV12-3/TRBV12-4	TRBJ2-3
CSARIPFVDGSSETQYF	TGCAGTGCTAGAATTCCTTTCGTTGATGGGTCTTCGGAGACCCAGTACTTC	.	few	TRBV20-1	TRBJ2-5
CASSLPGQGTDAQYF	TGTGCCAGCAGTTTACCGGGACAGGGCACAGATGCGCAGTATTTT	TRBD1	.	TRBV28	TRBJ2-3
CASGTGGEEQYF	TGTGCCAGCGGGACAGGGGGCGAGGAGCAGTACTTC	TRBD1	few	TRBV2	TRBJ2-4
CASSSSEGGTEAFF	TGTGCCAGCAGCTCGAGTGAGGGAGGCACTGAAGCTTTCTTT	.	few	TRBV7-6	TRBJ1-1
CASSKTRVEGTEAFF	TGCGCCAGCAGCAAGACCAGGGTAGAGGGCACTGAAGCTTTCTTT	.	.	TRBV5-1	TRBJ1-1
CASSPADYGELFF	TGTGCCAGCAGCCCCGCAGATTACGGGGAGCTGTTTTTT	.	once	TRBV5-6	TRBJ2-2
CASSPTTRGSFQETQYF	TGTGCCAGCTCTCCTACGACAAGGGGGTCTTTTCAAGAGACCCAGTACTTC	.	.	TRBV18	TRBJ2-5
CASSLVDGTEAFF	TGTGCCAGCAGCTTAGTTGACGGGACTGAAGCTTTCTTT	.	.	TRBV7-9	TRBJ1-1
CASSLGRHTQYF	TGTGCCAGCAGCTTGGGGAGACATACGCAGTATTTT	.	.	TRBV7-2	TRBJ2-3
CASSVVAGPENTEAFF	TGTGCCAGCAGCGTAGTTGCAGGGCCAGAGAACACTGAAGCTTTCTTT	.	.	TRBV9	TRBJ1-1
CASSQVSASNQPQHF	TGTGCCAGCAGCCAAGTGTCGGCCAGCAATCAGCCCCAGCATTTT	.	.	TRBV4-2	TRBJ1-5
CASKFDPGDTQYF	TGTGCCAGCAAATTCGACCCCGGTGATACGCAGTATTTT	.	.	TRBV3-1	TRBJ2-3
CASSHKTTSGDNEQFF	TGTGCCAGCAGCCACAAAACCACTAGCGGGGACAATGAGCAGTTCTTC	TRBD2	.	TRBV4-2	TRBJ2-1
CASSQDRESTEAFF	TGTGCCAGCAGCCAAGATCGGGAGAGCACTGAAGCTTTCTTT	.	.	TRBV7-3	TRBJ1-1
CASSLSSGGRNTEAFF	TGCGCCAGCAGCTTGTCGTCCGGGGGAAGGAACACTGAAGCTTTCTTT	.	.	TRBV5-1	TRBJ1-1
CASSTPGNEQFF	TGTGCCAGCAGCACCCCCGGAAATGAGCAGTTCTTC	.	few	TRBV27	TRBJ2-1
CSASHSTGRYGYTF	TGCAGTGCTTCCCATTCGACAGGACGTTATGGCTACACCTTC	.	few	TRBV20-1	TRBJ1-2
CASSESLFGDTQYF	TGTGCCAGCAGTGAATCCCTGTTTGGAGATACGCAGTATTTT	.	.	TRBV25-1	TRBJ2-3
CASSLSQVSYEQYF	TGTGCCAGCAGCTTATCCCAGGTCTCCTACGAGCAGTACTTC	.	few	TRBV7-2	TRBJ2-7
CASNLEGVNTEAFF	TGCGCCAGTAACTTGGAGGGGGTAAACACTGAAGCTTTCTTT	.	.	TRBV5-1	TRBJ1-1
CASRGKSADRFAFF	TGTGCCAGCAGGGGAAAGTCGGCGGACCGCTTTGCTTTCTTT	.	few	TRBV7-9	TRBJ1-1
CASSLGQGYGYEQFF	TGCGCCAGCAGCTTGGGACAGGGGTATGGGTATGAGCAGTTCTTC	TRBD1	.	TRBV5-1	TRBJ2-1
CASTRRLGGYYNEQFF	TGTGCCAGCACACGCCGCCTGGGGGGCTATTACAATGAGCAGTTCTTC	.	.	TRBV2	TRBJ2-1
CAISESGGYTF	TGTGCCATCAGTGAGTCCGGTGGCTACACCTTC	.	many	TRBV10-3	TRBJ1-2
CSAPRDSYEQFF	TGCAGTGCTCCCCGGGACAGCTACGAGCAGTTCTTC	TRBD1	.	TRBV20-1	TRBJ2-1
CASSLPTSGSTDTQYF	TGCGCCAGCAGCCTCCCGACTAGCGGCAGCACAGATACGCAGTATTTT	TRBD2	.	TRBV5-1	TRBJ2-3
CASSLARPGQSSYNEQFF	TGTGCCAGCAGTTTAGCCCGACCGGGACAGAGCTCCTACAATGAGCAGTTCTTC	TRBD1	.	TRBV12-3/TRBV12-4	TRBJ2-1
CASSDNWVNSPLHF	TGTGCCAGCAGTGACAACTGGGTAAATTCACCCCTCCACTTT	.	.	TRBV2	TRBJ1-6
CASSPKGWANYGYTF	TGTGCCAGCAGCCCGAAGGGGTGGGCGAACTATGGCTACACCTTC	.	.	TRBV7-8	TRBJ1-2
CAGSLNIGPNYGYTF	TGTGCCGGCAGCTTAAATATAGGGCCCAACTATGGCTACACCTTC	.	.	TRBV11-2	TRBJ1-2
CASRGGQILYEQYF	TGTGCCAGCAGGGGAGGACAAATACTCTACGAGCAGTACTTC	.	.	TRBV6-2/TRBV6-3	TRBJ2-7
CSARRGSSEQYF	TGCAGTGCTAGGCGCGGTTCCTCCGAGCAGTACTTC	.	few	TRBV20-1	TRBJ2-7
CASSPSYKESSYEQYF	TGCGCCAGCAGCCCGTCATATAAGGAGAGCTCCTACGAGCAGTACTTC	.	few	TRBV4-3	TRBJ2-7
CSAFSGPDTQYF	TGCAGTGCTTTTTCAGGGCCAGATACGCAGTATTTT	.	.	TRBV20-1	TRBJ2-3
CASSLDLIRGGKEKLFF	TGTGCCAGCAGCTTAGATCTAATAAGGGGAGGAAAGGAAAAACTGTTTTTT	.	.	TRBV7-9	TRBJ1-4
CATSESLAESSYNEQFF	TGTGCCACCAGCGAAAGCCTAGCGGAGAGCTCCTACAATGAGCAGTTCTTC	TRBD2	.	TRBV15	TRBJ2-1
CSATLRTGNTDTQYF	TGCAGTGCTACCTTGAGGACAGGGAACACAGATACGCAGTATTTT	TRBD1	.	TRBV20-1	TRBJ2-3
CASSPDPPTEAFF	TGTGCCAGCAGCCCCGACCCACCCACTGAAGCTTTCTTT	.	.	TRBV6-2/TRBV6-3	TRBJ1-1
CASSLSGRASTDTQYF	TGTGCCAGCAGCTTATCTGGTAGGGCCAGCACAGATACGCAGTATTTT	.	.	TRBV7-2	TRBJ2-3
CASSLGRSAVNYGYTF	TGTGCCAGCAGCTTAGGCCGGTCGGCGGTGAACTATGGCTACACCTTC	.	.	TRBV13	TRBJ1-2
CASSLMRQVYGYTF	TGTGCCAGCAGTTTAATGCGACAGGTTTATGGCTACACCTTC	.	.	TRBV12-3/TRBV12-4	TRBJ1-2
CASSSAGTGNNEQYF	TGTGCCAGCAGTTCCGCCGGGACAGGCAACAATGAGCAGTACTTC	TRBD1	.	TRBV6-5	TRBJ2-5
CSARDRGNEQFF	TGCAGTGCTAGAGATCGGGGCAATGAGCAGTTCTTC	.	.	TRBV20-1	TRBJ2-1